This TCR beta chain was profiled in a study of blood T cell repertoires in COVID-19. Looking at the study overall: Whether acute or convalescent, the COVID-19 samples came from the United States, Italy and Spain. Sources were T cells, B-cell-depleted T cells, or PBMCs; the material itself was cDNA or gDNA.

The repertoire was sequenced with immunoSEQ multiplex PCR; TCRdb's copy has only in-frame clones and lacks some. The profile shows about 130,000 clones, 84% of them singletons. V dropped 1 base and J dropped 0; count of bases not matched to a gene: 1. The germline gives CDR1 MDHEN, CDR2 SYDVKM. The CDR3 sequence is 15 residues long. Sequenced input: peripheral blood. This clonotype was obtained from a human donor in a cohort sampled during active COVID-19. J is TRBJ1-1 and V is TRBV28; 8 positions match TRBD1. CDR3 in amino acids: CASSLSGQVNTEAFF. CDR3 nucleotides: TGTGCCAGCAGTTTATCGGGACAGGTGAACACTGAAGCTTTCTTT.